Below, 5 T cell receptor beta chains from the same sample are listed, as sequenced in a study of shared clonotypes between healthy human individuals. Sequencing was performed with immunoSEQ multiplex PCR; in TCRdb, only in-frame clones are kept and a portion is missing. The sample holds some 2.4 million clones, approximately 94% seen once. Sequenced: naive CD4+ T cells from PBMCs. Subset specified: CD45RA+ positively selected. The receptors were sampled from a man between 18 and 29 years old in good health. Some clones in this sample may be carry-over from other donors' samples.

The chain has TRBV5-4 and TRBJ2-1; 7 bases match TRBD2. The CDR3 spans 17 residues. Unmatched junction bases numbered 18, after V lost 5 bases and J lost 7 bases. Per the germline V gene, CDR1 is SGHNT and CDR2 is YYREEE (reference sequence). The CDR3 nucleotides read TGTGCCAGCAGATCGGGTGGGGGGACTACCCTCCGAAATGAGCAGTTCTTC. Protein: CASRSGGGTTLRNEQFF.

The genes are TRBV5-1 and TRBJ2-7; the match to TRBD2 covers 9 bases. Germline loops: CDR1 SGHRS, CDR2 YFSETQ. The CDR3 contains 13 residues. With 6 bases clipped from V and 7 bases from J, the junction kept 8 bases outside the gene matches. The CDR3 here is CASNLAGPGEQYF. In DNA form, the CDR3 reads TGCGCCAGCAACCTAGCGGGGCCTGGGGAGCAGTACTTC.

The chain is built from TRBV12-1 and TRBJ2-1; the D call in the table, TRBD1, was not verified against the DNA. TRBV12-1 is a pseudogene segment. The CDR3 length is 15 residues. CDR3 nucleotide sequence: TGTGCCAGCAGCTCAACTCGGCAGGGGGACAATGAGCAGTTCTTC. Protein sequence: CASSSTRQGDNEQFF.

The rearrangement joins TRBV27 to TRBJ2-5; 7 bases are shared with TRBD2. Germline V gene lookup returns CDR1 MNHEY and CDR2 SMNVEV (reference sequence). The CDR3 runs to 14 residues. J gave up 4 bases and V 2 bases, and 4 bases lay outside the gene matches. The CDR3 loop reads CASSLMGEGETQYF. CDR3 nucleotide sequence: TGTGCCAGCAGTTTAATGGGGGAGGGAGAGACCCAGTACTTC.

The gene calls are TRBV4-2 and TRBJ1-3, with D maybe TRBD1 (6 bases). This CDR3 spans 18 amino acids. Germline CDR1 reads LGHNA; CDR2 reads YNFKEQ. The germline V and J ends were trimmed by 0 bases and 3 bases, with 18 bases remaining between them. Here the CDR3 reads CASSQEGGWTVRGNTIYF. In DNA, the CDR3 is TGTGCCAGCAGCCAAGAGGGGGGGTGGACAGTCCGTGGAAACACCATATATTTT.